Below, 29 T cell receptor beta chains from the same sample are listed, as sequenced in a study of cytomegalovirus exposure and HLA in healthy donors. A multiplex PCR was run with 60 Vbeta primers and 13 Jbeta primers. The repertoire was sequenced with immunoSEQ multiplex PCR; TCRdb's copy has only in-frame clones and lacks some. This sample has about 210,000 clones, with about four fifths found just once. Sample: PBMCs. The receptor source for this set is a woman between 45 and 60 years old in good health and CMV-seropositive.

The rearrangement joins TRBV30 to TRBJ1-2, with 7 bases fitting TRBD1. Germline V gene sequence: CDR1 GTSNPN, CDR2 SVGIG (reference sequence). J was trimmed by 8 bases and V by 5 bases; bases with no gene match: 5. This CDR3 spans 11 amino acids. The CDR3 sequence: CAWETGAGYTF. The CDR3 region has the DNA TGTGCCTGGGAAACAGGGGCCGGCTACACCTTC. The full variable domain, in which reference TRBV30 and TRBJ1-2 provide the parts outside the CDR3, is SQTIHQWPATLVQPVGSPLSLECTVEGTSNPNLYWYRQAAGRGLQLLFYSVGIGQISSEVPQNLSASRPQDRQFILSSKKLLLSDSGFYLCAWETGAGYTFGSGTRLTVV.

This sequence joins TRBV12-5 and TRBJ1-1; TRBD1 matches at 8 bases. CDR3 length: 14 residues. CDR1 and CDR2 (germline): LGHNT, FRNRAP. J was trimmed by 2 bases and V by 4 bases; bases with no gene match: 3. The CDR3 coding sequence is TGTGCTAGTGGTTCTGGGACAGGTAACACTGAAGCTTTCTTT. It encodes CASGSGTGNTEAFF.

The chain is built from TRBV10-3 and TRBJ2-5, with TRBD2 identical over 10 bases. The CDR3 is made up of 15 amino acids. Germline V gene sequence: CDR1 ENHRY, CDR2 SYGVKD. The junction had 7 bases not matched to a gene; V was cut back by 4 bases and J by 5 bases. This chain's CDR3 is CAISASGGGKETQYF. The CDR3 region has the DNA TGTGCCATCAGTGCTAGCGGGGGCGGAAAGGAGACCCAGTACTTC.

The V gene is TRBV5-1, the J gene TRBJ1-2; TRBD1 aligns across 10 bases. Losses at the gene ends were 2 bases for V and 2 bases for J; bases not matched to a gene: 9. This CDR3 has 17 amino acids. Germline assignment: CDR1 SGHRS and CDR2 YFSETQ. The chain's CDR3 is CASSLSGQGDFNYGYTF. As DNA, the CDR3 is TGCGCCAGCAGCTTAAGTGGACAGGGGGATTTCAACTATGGCTACACCTTC.

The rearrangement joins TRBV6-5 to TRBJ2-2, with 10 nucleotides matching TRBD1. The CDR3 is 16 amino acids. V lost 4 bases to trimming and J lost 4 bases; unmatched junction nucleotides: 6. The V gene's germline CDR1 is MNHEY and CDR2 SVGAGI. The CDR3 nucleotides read TGTGCCAGCAGTTCGTACCGGGACAGGGGCACCGGGGAGCTGTTTTTT. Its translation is CASSSYRDRGTGELFF.

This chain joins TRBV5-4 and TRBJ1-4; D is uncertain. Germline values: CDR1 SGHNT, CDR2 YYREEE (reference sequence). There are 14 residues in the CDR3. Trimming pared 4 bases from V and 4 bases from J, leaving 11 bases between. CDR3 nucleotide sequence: TGTGCCAGCAGCCCCGGACTAGATAATGAAAAACTGTTTTTT. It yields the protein CASSPGLDNEKLFF.

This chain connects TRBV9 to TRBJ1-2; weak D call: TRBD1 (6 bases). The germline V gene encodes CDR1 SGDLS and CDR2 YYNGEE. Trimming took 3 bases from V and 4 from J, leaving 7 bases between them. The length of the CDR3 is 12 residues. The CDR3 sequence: CASSGDTYGYTF. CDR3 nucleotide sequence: TGTGCCAGCAGCGGGGACACCTATGGCTACACCTTC. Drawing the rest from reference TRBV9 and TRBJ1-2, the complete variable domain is DSGVTQTPKHLITATGQRVTLRCSPRSGDLSVYWYQQSLDQGLQFLIQYYNGEERAKGNILERFSAQQFPDLHSELNLSSLELGDSALYFCASSGDTYGYTFGSGTRLTVV.

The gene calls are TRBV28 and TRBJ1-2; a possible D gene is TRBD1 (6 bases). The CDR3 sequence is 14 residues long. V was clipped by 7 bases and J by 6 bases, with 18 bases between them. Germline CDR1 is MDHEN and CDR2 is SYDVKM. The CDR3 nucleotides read TGTGCCAGCACCTCGCGAGGCAGGGGCCATGGCTACACCTTC. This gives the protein CASTSRGRGHGYTF.

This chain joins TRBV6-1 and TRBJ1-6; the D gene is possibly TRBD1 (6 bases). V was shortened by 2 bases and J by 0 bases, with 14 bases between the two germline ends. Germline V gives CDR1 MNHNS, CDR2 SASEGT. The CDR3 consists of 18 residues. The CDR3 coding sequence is TGTGCCAGCAGTGAATGGCGGACAGAGAGCTCCTATAATTCACCCCTCCACTTT. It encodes CASSEWRTESSYNSPLHF.

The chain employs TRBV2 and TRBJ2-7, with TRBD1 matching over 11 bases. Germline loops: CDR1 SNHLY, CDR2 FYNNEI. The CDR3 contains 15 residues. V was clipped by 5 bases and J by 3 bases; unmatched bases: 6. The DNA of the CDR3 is TGTGCCAGCAGTTACCAGGGACAGGGGGACTACGAGCAGTACTTC. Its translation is CASSYQGQGDYEQYF.

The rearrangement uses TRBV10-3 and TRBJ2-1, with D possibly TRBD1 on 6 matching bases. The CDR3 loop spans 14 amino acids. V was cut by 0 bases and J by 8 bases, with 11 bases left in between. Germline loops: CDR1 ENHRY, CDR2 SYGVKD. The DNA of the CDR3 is TGTGCCATCAGTGAGTCCGCAGGGGTTTATGAGCAGTTCTTC. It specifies CAISESAGVYEQFF.

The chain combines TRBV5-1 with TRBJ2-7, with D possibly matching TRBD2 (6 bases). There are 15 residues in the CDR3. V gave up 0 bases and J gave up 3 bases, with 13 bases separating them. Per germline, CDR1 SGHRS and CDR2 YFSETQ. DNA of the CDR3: TGCGCCAGCAGCTTGGCGACTAGAAGTGTCTACGAGCAGTACTTC. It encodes CASSLATRSVYEQYF.

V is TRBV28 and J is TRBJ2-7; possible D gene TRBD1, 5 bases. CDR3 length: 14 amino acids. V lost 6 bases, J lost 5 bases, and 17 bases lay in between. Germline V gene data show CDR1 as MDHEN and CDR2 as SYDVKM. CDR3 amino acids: CASRVQSPGNEQYF. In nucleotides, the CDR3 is TGTGCCAGCAGGGTACAGTCACCAGGGAACGAGCAGTACTTC.

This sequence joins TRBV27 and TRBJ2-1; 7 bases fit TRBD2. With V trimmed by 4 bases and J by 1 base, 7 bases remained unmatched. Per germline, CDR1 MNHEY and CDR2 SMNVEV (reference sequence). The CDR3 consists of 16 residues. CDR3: CASSSYRGGSYNEQFF. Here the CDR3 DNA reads TGTGCCAGCAGTTCCTACCGCGGGGGTTCCTACAATGAGCAGTTCTTC.

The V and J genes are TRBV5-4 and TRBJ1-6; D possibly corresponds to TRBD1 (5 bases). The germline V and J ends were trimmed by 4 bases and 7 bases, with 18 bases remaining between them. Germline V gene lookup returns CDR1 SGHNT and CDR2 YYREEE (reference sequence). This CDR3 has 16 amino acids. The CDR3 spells CASSPVGGSRNSPLHF. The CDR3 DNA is TGTGCCAGCAGCCCAGTGGGGGGTAGTAGGAATTCACCCCTCCACTTT.

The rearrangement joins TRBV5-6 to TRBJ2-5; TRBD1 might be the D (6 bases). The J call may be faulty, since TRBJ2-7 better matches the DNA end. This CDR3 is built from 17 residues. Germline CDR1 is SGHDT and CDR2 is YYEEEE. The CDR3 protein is CASSLGPGQMSSYEQYF. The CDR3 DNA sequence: TGTGCCAGCAGCTTGGGCCCAGGACAGATGAGCTCCTACGAGCAGTACTTC.

In DNA, the CDR3 is TGTGCCAGCAGCGTTCAGGGGGACTGGGGTTACGAGCAGTACTTC. Its translation is CASSVQGDWGYEQYF. V usage is TRBV9 and J usage is TRBJ2-7, with D possibly TRBD1 on 7 matching bases. The CDR3 consists of 15 residues. Germline V gene lookup returns CDR1 SGDLS and CDR2 YYNGEE. V was cut by 2 bases and J by 4 bases, with 16 bases left in between.

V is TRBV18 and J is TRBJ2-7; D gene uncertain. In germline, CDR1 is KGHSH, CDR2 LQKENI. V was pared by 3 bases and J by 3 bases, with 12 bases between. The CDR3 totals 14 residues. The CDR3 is CASSPEVVIYEQYF. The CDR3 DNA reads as TGTGCCAGCTCACCTGAGGTAGTTATCTACGAGCAGTACTTC.

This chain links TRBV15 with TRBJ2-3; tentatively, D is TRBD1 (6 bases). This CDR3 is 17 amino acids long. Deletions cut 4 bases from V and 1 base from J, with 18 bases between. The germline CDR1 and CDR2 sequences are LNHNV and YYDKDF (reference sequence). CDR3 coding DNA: TGTGCCACCAGCATCCGGGGCCGGGACACCGGCACAGATACGCAGTATTTT. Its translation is CATSIRGRDTGTDTQYF.

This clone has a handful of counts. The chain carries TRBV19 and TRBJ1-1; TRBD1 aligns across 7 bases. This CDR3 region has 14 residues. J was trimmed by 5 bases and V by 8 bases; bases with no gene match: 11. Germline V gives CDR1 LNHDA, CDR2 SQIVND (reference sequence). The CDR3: CASSEEGAWTEAFF. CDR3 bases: TGTGCCAGTTCCGAGGAGGGGGCGTGGACTGAAGCTTTCTTT.

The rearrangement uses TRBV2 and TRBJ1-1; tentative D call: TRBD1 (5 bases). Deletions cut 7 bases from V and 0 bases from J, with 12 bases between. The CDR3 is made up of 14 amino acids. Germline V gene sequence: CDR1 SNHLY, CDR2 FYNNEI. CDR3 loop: CASTKEGLNTEAFF. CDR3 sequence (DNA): TGTGCCAGCACGAAGGAGGGACTGAACACTGAAGCTTTCTTT.

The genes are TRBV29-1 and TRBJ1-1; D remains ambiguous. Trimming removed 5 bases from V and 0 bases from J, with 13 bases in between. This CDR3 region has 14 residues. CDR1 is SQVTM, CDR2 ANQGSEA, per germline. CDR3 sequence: CSVLPGGMNTEAFF. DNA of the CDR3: TGCAGCGTTCTCCCCGGAGGGATGAACACTGAAGCTTTCTTT.

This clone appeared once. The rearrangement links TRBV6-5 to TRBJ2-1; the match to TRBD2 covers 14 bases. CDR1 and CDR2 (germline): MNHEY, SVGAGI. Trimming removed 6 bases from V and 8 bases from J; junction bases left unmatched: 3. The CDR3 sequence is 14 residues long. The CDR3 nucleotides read TGTGCCAGCAGGACGGGACTAGCGGGGGATGAGCAGTTCTTC. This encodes CASRTGLAGDEQFF.

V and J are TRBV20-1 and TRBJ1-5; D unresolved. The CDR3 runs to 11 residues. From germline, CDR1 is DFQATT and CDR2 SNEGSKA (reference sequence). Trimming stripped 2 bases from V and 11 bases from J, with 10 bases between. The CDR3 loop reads CSARYGVSQHF. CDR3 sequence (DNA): TGCAGTGCTAGATACGGGGTGTCCCAGCATTTT.

The CDR3 reads CASSLGQPAGGNTIYF. DNA of the CDR3: TGTGCCAGCAGCTTAGGGCAGCCTGCAGGCGGAAACACCATATATTTT. The rearrangement joins TRBV7-9 to TRBJ1-3; D is unclear. The CDR3 spans 16 residues. Germline CDR1 SEHNR, CDR2 FQNEAQ (reference sequence). V was cut by 1 base and J by 4 bases, with 14 bases left in between.

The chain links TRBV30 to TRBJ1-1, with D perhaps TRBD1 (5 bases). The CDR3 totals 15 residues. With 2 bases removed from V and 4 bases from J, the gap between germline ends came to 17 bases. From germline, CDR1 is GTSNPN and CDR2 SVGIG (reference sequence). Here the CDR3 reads CAWSKGLMDGTEAFF. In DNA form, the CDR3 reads TGTGCCTGGAGTAAGGGGTTGATGGATGGCACTGAAGCTTTCTTT. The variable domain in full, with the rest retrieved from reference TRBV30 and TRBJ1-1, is SQTIHQWPATLVQPVGSPLSLECTVEGTSNPNLYWYRQAAGRGLQLLFYSVGIGQISSEVPQNLSASRPQDRQFILSSKKLLLSDSGFYLCAWSKGLMDGTEAFFGQGTRLTVV.

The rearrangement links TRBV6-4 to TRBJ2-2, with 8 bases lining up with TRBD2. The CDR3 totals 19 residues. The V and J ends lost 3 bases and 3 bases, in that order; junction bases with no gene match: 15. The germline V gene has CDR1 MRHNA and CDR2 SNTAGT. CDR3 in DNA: TGTGCCAGCAGTGATTTTCCCAGGCCGGGGGGGCCCCACACCGGGGAGCTGTTTTTT. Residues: CASSDFPRPGGPHTGELFF.

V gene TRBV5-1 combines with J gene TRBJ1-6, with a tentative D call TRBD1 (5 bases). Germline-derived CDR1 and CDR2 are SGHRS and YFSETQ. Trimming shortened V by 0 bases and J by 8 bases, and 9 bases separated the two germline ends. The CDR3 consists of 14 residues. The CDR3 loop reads CASSLALTDSPLHF. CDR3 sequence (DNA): TGCGCCAGCAGCTTGGCGTTGACAGATTCACCCCTCCACTTT. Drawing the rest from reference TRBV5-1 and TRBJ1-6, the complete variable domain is KAGVTQTPRYLIKTRGQQVTLSCSPISGHRSVSWYQQTPGQGLQFLFEYFSETQRNKGNFPGRFSGRQFSNSRSEMNVSTLELGDSALYLCASSLALTDSPLHFGNGTRLTVT.

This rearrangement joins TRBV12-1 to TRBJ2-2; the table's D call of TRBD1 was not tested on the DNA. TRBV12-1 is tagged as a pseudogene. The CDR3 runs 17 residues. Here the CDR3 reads CASSPRHRVTVPGELFF. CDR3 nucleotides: TGTGCCAGCAGTCCTCGACATCGTGTCACGGTCCCCGGGGAGCTGTTTTTT.